This T cell receptor (beta chain) was documented in a study of blood T cells in healthy people across ages. Study-level information: There was about one barcoded beta molecule captured by template switching per two T cells.

Study-wide points: TCR beta diversity tracked closely with naive T cell percentage. Bulk PBMC profiling left naive and antigen-experienced comparisons inconclusive.

The CDR3 contains 12 residues. CDR1 and CDR2 (germline): PRHDT, FYEKMQ (reference sequence). V lost 5 bases and J 5 bases, leaving 10 bases between the germline ends. For the second PCR, which ran for about 7 to 12 cycles, a sample-barcoded 5' primer and a J-beta primer mix were used. TCRdb re-called the 5' RACE reads with MiXCR, one entry per CDR3 protein. The sample yields 1.5 million to 1.9 million distinct CDR3 sequences, approximately 39% seen once. About this clonotype itself: The antigen is undetermined.

This chain joins TRBV13 and TRBJ2-7; D remains ambiguous. The TCR originated in a woman aged 18 to 35 in good health. The sample taken for sequencing was blood. The CDR3: CASSIFRHEQYF. The CDR3 DNA reads as TGTGCCAGCAGCATATTCCGTCACGAGCAGTACTTC.